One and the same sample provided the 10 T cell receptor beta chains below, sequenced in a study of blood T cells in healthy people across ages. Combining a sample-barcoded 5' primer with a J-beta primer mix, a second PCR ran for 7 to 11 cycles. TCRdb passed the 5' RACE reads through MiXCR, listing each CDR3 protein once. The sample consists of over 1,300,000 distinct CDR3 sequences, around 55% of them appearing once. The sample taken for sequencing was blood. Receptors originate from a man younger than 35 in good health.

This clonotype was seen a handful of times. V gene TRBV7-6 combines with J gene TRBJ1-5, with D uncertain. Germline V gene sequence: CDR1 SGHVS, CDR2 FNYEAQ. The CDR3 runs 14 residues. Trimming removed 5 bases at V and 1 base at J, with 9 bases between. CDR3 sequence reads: CASSRAGSNQPQHF. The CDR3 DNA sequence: TGTGCCAGCAGCCGGGCAGGAAGCAATCAGCCCCAGCATTTT.

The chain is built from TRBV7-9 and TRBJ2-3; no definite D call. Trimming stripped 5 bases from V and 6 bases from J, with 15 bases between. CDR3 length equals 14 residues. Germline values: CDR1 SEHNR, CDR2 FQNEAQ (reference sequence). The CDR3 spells CASSHPFNWDTQYF. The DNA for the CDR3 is TGTGCCAGCAGCCACCCCTTCAATTGGGATACGCAGTATTTT.

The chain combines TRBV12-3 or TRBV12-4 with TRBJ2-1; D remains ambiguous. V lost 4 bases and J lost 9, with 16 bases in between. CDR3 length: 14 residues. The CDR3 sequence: CASSSDEVVFEQFF. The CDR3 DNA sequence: TGTGCCAGCAGTTCCGACGAGGTGGTATTTGAGCAGTTCTTC.

The CDR3, as DNA: TGTGCCAGCACAGTGGGGGTGGGAGATACGCAGTATTTT. Protein sequence: CASTVGVGDTQYF. The rearrangement links TRBV6-5 to TRBJ2-3; D is perhaps TRBD1 or TRBD2 (5 bases each). CDR3 size: 13 residues. Trimming removed 7 bases at V and 5 bases at J, with 13 bases between. The V gene's germline CDR1 is MNHEY and CDR2 SVGAGI.

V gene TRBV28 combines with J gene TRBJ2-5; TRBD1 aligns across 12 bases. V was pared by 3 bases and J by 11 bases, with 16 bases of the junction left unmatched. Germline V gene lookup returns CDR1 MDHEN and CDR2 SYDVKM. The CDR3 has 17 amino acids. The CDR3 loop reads CASSFAPGQGAFNEQYF. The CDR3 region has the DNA TGTGCCAGCAGTTTCGCACCGGGACAGGGGGCTTTTAATGAGCAGTACTTC.

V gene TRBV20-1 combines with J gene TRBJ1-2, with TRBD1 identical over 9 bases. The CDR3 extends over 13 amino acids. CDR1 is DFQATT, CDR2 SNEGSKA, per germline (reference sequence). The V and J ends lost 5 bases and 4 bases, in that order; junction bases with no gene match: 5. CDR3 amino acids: CSAPGTGSYGYTF. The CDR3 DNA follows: TGCAGTGCTCCGGGGACAGGGAGCTATGGCTACACCTTC.

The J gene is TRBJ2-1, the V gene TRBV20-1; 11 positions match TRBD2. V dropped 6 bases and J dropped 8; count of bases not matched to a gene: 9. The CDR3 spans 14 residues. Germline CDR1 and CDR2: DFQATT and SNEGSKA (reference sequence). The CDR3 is CSARFSGRAYEQFF. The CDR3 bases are TGCAGTGCCCGCTTTAGCGGGAGGGCGTATGAGCAGTTCTTC.

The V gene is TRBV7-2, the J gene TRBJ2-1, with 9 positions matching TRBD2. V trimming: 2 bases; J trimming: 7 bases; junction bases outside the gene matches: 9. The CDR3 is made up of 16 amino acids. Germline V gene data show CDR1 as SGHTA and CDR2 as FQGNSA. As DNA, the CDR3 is TGTGCCAGCAGCTTATTCCCGCGGGGGGGCGAAAATGAGCAGTTCTTC. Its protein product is CASSLFPRGGENEQFF.

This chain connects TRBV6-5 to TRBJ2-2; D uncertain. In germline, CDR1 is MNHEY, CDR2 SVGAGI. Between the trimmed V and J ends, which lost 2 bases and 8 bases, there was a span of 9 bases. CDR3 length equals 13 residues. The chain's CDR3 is CASSYTSRGELFF. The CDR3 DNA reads TGTGCCAGCAGTTACACCAGCAGGGGGGAGCTGTTTTTT.

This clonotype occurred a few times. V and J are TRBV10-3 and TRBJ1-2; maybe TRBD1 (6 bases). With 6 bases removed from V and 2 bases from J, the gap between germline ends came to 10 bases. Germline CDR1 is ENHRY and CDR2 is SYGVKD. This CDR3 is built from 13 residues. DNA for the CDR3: TGTGCCATCAGGGGCGGACAGAACTATGGCTACACCTTC. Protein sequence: CAIRGGQNYGYTF.